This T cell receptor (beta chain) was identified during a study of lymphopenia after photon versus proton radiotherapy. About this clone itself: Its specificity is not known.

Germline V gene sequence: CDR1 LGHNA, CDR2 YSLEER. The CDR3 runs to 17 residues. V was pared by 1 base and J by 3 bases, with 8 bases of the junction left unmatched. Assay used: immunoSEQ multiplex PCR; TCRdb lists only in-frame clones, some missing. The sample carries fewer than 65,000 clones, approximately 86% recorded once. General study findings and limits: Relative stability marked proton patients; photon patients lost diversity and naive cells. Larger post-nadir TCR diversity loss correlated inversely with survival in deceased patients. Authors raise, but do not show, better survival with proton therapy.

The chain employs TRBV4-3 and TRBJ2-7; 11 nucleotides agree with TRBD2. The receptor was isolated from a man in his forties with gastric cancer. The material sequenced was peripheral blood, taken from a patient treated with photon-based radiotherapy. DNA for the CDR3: TGCGCCAGCAGCCAAGGTGGACTAGCGGGCACCTTCTACGAGCAGTACTTC. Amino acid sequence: CASSQGGLAGTFYEQYF.